A single sample is the source of the 25 T cell receptor beta chains below, sequenced in a study of cytomegalovirus exposure and HLA in healthy donors. The PCR contained 60 Vbeta and 13 Jbeta primers. Data came from immunoSEQ multiplex PCR; TCRdb stores just in-frame clones and leaves some out. The sample shows around 150,000 clones, around 80% of them seen only once. Sequencing used PBMCs. The receptors come from a male donor in good health and CMV-seropositive.

The gene calls are TRBV30 and TRBJ1-2, with a weak D call TRBD1 (6 bases). CDR3 length: 12 residues. In germline, CDR1 is GTSNPN, CDR2 SVGIG (reference sequence). Trimming removed 6 bases at V and 8 bases at J, with 16 bases between. This chain's CDR3 is CACQQGAGGYTF. The CDR3, as DNA: TGTGCCTGCCAACAGGGTGCCGGGGGCTACACCTTC.

The J gene is TRBJ2-5, the V gene TRBV27; TRBD1 is a possible D gene (5 bases). Germline V CDR1 and CDR2: MNHEY, SMNVEV (reference sequence). The ends were cut back, 3 bases at V and 4 bases at J, with 18 bases in the middle. This CDR3 contains 16 residues. The chain's CDR3 is CASSFRSSGLGETQYF. The CDR3 region has the DNA TGTGCCAGCAGTTTTCGCTCTTCAGGGTTAGGAGAGACCCAGTACTTC.

This clone has just one count. The chain links TRBV28 to TRBJ1-2, with TRBD1 identical over 7 bases. Per germline, CDR1 MDHEN and CDR2 SYDVKM. This CDR3 region has 13 residues. V trimming: 6 bases; J trimming: 11 bases; junction bases outside the gene matches: 12. In nucleotides, the CDR3 is TGTGCCAGCAGCCGGGACAGACGGCCTGGGTACACCTTC. This gives the protein CASSRDRRPGYTF.

The chain employs TRBV4-2 and TRBJ1-2; D not certain. This CDR3 contains 11 residues. CDR1 LGHNA and CDR2 YNFKEQ come from the germline V gene. The V end lost 0 bases, the J end lost 9 bases, and 5 bases lay between the germline ends. The CDR3 DNA reads as TGTGCCAGCAGCCAAGATGGCAGCTACACCTTC. Translating it yields CASSQDGSYTF.

This sequence joins TRBV7-8 and TRBJ2-2; TRBD1 matches 9 bases. Looked up from germline, CDR1 is SGHVS and CDR2 is FQNEAQ. CDR3 length equals 15 residues. The ends lost 2 bases at V and 7 bases at J; junction bases unmatched: 5. The DNA of the CDR3 is TGTGCCAGCAGCTTATCCGGGACAGGGATCGGGGAGCTGTTTTTT. Translating it yields CASSLSGTGIGELFF.

This sequence joins TRBV5-4 and TRBJ1-2, with 7 nucleotides matching TRBD1. Trimming cost V 2 bases and J 8 bases; bases outside gene matches: 18. Germline V gene data show CDR1 as SGHNT and CDR2 as YYREEE (reference sequence). CDR3 length: 17 amino acids. CDR3 sequence (DNA): TGTGCCAGCAGCTTCGGCGGGACAGTGAGGCCCGATCGGGGCTACACCTTC. Protein product: CASSFGGTVRPDRGYTF.

The V gene is TRBV25-1, the J gene TRBJ2-4; D possibly corresponds to TRBD1 (6 bases). CDR1 is MGHDK, CDR2 SYGVNS, per germline. The V end lost 2 bases, the J end lost 1 base, and 15 bases lay between the germline ends. The CDR3 totals 17 residues. Here the CDR3 reads CASSERGQGMAKNIQYF. For the CDR3, the DNA is TGTGCCAGCAGTGAAAGAGGGCAGGGGATGGCCAAAAACATTCAGTACTTC.

This clone was detected only a few times. V is TRBV28 and J is TRBJ1-2; D not resolved. The CDR3 extends over 13 amino acids. Germline V gives CDR1 MDHEN, CDR2 SYDVKM. Deletions cut 7 bases from V and 2 bases from J, with 11 bases between. In DNA form, the CDR3 reads TGTGCCAGCAATTTGGCAATGAACTATGGCTACACCTTC. It codes for CASNLAMNYGYTF.

Written as DNA, the CDR3 is TGTGCTAGTGGTTTGTCCGGGACAGGCTATGGCTACACCTTC. Translating it yields CASGLSGTGYGYTF. The chain is built from TRBV12-5 and TRBJ1-2, with 8 bases aligning to TRBD1. The CDR3 contains 14 residues. The germline gives CDR1 LGHNT, CDR2 FRNRAP. Trimming at V came to 2 bases and at J to 4 bases, leaving 3 bases not matched to a gene.

This clone occurred once. Here the CDR3 reads CASSVKGHYGYTF. The CDR3 nucleotides are TGTGCCAGCAGTGTCAAGGGGCACTATGGCTACACCTTC. The rearrangement uses TRBV28 and TRBJ1-2; weak D call: TRBD1 (5 bases). The CDR3 sequence is 13 residues long. With 5 bases removed from V and 3 bases from J, the gap between germline ends came to 10 bases. The germline V gene has CDR1 MDHEN and CDR2 SYDVKM.

The genes are TRBV7-2 and TRBJ1-1; 9 bases align to TRBD1. With 5 bases clipped from V and 6 bases from J, the junction kept 7 bases outside the gene matches. In germline, CDR1 is SGHTA, CDR2 FQGNSA. The CDR3 is made up of 14 amino acids. The CDR3 here is CASSATGGLSEAFF. DNA for the CDR3: TGTGCCAGCAGCGCAACAGGGGGCCTCTCTGAAGCTTTCTTT.

The J gene is TRBJ2-5, the V gene TRBV19; 9 positions agree with TRBD2. The DNA end lines up better with TRBJ2-7; the J call may be wrong. This CDR3 is built from 14 residues. Germline loops: CDR1 LNHDA, CDR2 SQIVND (reference sequence). As DNA, the CDR3 is TGTGCCAGTAGTAGCGGGAGGGTCACCTACGAGCAGTACTTC. Translating it yields CASSSGRVTYEQYF.

This chain links TRBV9 with TRBJ2-7; D ambiguous. CDR3 length: 13 residues. Germline CDR1 is SGDLS and CDR2 is YYNGEE. Deletions cut 0 bases from V and 6 bases from J, with 10 bases between. CDR3 region: CASSVALSGEQYF. The DNA of the CDR3 is TGTGCCAGCAGCGTAGCGCTGAGTGGCGAGCAGTACTTC.

V and J are TRBV2 and TRBJ2-1; perhaps TRBD1 as D (7 bases). V was cut by 4 bases and J by 3 bases, with 16 bases left in between. The germline CDR1 and CDR2 sequences are SNHLY and FYNNEI. The CDR3 is 16 residues long. The DNA of the CDR3 is TGTGCCAGCAGTGGATTTGACAGGGAGGTCTACAATGAGCAGTTCTTC. Amino acids: CASSGFDREVYNEQFF.

The CDR3 loop reads CASSPDRASGYTF. The CDR3 DNA reads TGCGCCAGCAGCCCGGACAGGGCGTCCGGCTACACCTTC. This chain joins TRBV5-1 and TRBJ1-2; TRBD1 agrees at 8 bases. The V and J ends lost 4 bases and 8 bases, in that order; junction bases with no gene match: 7. This CDR3 contains 13 residues. Germline V gene lookup returns CDR1 SGHRS and CDR2 YFSETQ.

Remarks on this clone: At one end the junction does not follow the germline gene, possibly because of a read error. This chain joins TRBV11-3 and TRBJ2-1; 12 positions match TRBD2. Germline CDR1 reads SGHNT; CDR2 reads YENEEA. The CDR3 totals 15 residues. In DNA, the CDR3 is TGTGCCAGCAGCCCAACTCCGACTAGCGGGAGTGAGGAGTTCTTC. It encodes CASSPTPTSGSEEFF.

The genes are TRBV19 and TRBJ2-2, with D maybe TRBD1 (6 bases). This CDR3 has 13 amino acids. In germline, CDR1 is LNHDA, CDR2 SQIVND (reference sequence). The V end was cut by 8 bases, the J end by 6 bases, with 13 bases between. CDR3 bases: TGTGCCAGTTCAGACAGGAGCGCCGGGGAGCTGTTTTTT. Translation gives CASSDRSAGELFF.

This chain connects TRBV6-5 to TRBJ2-1; D is ambiguous. The CDR3 extends over 15 amino acids. The germline V gene has CDR1 MNHEY and CDR2 SVGAGI. V dropped 0 bases and J dropped 1 base, with 7 bases sitting between them. The CDR3 sequence is CASSYSRRSYNEQFF. CDR3 DNA: TGTGCCAGCAGTTACTCGAGGCGATCCTACAATGAGCAGTTCTTC.

The chain recombines TRBV7-9 with TRBJ2-2, with 7 nucleotides matching TRBD1. Germline V lookup: CDR1 SEHNR, CDR2 FQNEAQ (reference sequence). The V gene end was trimmed by 6 bases and the J gene end by 6 bases; junction bases not matched to a gene: 10. The CDR3 is 15 residues long. The CDR3 region is CASRSGQDPPGELFF. CDR3 DNA sequence: TGTGCCAGCAGGTCCGGACAGGACCCTCCCGGGGAGCTGTTTTTT. Combining the CDR3 with reference TRBV7-9 and TRBJ2-2 gives the whole variable domain DTGVSQNPRHKITKRGQNVTFRCDPISEHNRLYWYRQTLGQGPEFLTYFQNEAQLEKSRLLSDRFSAERPKGSFSTLEIQRTEQGDSAMYLCASRSGQDPPGELFFGEGSRLTVL.

The CDR3 protein is CSVEGGREYEQYF. In DNA form, the CDR3 reads TGCAGCGTTGAAGGTGGGAGGGAATACGAGCAGTACTTC. This chain joins TRBV29-1 and TRBJ2-7; 7 bases agree with TRBD2. The ends lost 1 base at V and 4 bases at J; junction bases unmatched: 4. This CDR3 comprises 13 residues. Looked up from germline, CDR1 is SQVTM and CDR2 is ANQGSEA.

The chain carries TRBV5-5 and TRBJ1-2, with D maybe TRBD1 (6 bases). This CDR3 is built from 15 residues. V lost 3 bases to trimming and J lost 5 bases, with 17 bases between them. From germline, CDR1 is SGHKS and CDR2 YYEKEE (reference sequence). The CDR3 is CASSSATGGPYGYTF. The CDR3 coding sequence is TGTGCCAGCAGCTCAGCGACTGGGGGCCCTTATGGCTACACCTTC.

The chain couples TRBV6-5 to TRBJ2-1; 12 bases line up with TRBD2. The CDR3 extends over 15 amino acids. V lost 5 bases and J lost 9; bases outside the gene matches: 8. Germline V CDR1 and CDR2: MNHEY, SVGAGI. The CDR3: CASSPSGRVRAEQFF. CDR3 DNA: TGTGCCAGCAGTCCTAGCGGGAGGGTTAGAGCTGAGCAGTTCTTC.

This clone turned up a few times. The rearrangement joins TRBV11-3 to TRBJ2-5; D perhaps matches TRBD1 (6 bases). The J call may be mistaken, given a closer DNA end match to TRBJ2-7. This CDR3 is built from 14 residues. CDR1 and CDR2 from the germline V gene are SGHNT and YENEEA. The CDR3 DNA reads TGTGCCAGCAGCCCGGGACACCAGTCCTACGAGCAGTACTTC. Encoded protein: CASSPGHQSYEQYF.

Comment on this clone: One end of the junction varies from germline; a read error may be responsible. The chain uses TRBV19 and TRBJ1-4; D might be TRBD1 (5 bases). Germline values: CDR1 LNHDA, CDR2 SQIVND (reference sequence). The CDR3 extends over 15 amino acids. The CDR3 region is CASTIAGRTNEKLFF. The CDR3 bases are TGTGCCAGTACTATAGCAGGGAGGACTAATGAAAAACTGTTTTTT.

V is TRBV28 and J is TRBJ1-2; 7 bases align to TRBD1. This CDR3 contains 17 residues. CDR1 and CDR2 from the germline V gene are MDHEN and SYDVKM. With 8 bases clipped from V and 2 bases from J, the junction kept 17 bases outside the gene matches. Here the CDR3 DNA reads TGTGCCAGCCTGCTCAAAAAACAGGGGCAACCAAACTATGGCTACACCTTC. Translated, it gives CASLLKKQGQPNYGYTF.